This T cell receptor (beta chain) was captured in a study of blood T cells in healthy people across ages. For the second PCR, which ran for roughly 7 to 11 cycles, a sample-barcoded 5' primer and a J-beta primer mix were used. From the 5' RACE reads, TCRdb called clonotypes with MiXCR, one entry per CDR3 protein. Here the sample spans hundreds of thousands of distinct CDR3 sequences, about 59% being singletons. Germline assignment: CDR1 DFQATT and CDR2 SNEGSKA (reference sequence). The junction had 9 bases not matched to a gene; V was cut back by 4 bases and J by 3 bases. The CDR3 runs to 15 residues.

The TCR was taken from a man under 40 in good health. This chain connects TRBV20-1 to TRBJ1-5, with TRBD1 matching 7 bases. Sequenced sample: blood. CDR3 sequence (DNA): TGCAGTGCTACCAGACAGGGAATGACCAATCAGCCCCAGCATTTT. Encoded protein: CSATRQGMTNQPQHF.